This TCR beta chain was identified during a study of radiation and T cells in renal cell carcinoma. CDR1 and CDR2 from the germline V gene are SGHRS and YFSETQ. Trimming removed 4 bases at V and 1 base at J, with 11 bases between. CDR3 length equals 14 residues. The protocol was immunoSEQ multiplex PCR, while the TCRdb copy is restricted to in-frame clones and leaves out a portion. The sample lists over 85,000 clones, 82% occurring once. Time point meaning: baseline pretreatment blood. This sample's treatment: 15 Gy SBRT to primary tumor, nephrectomy 4 weeks later. This chain joins TRBV5-1 and TRBJ1-1; no reliable D call. The receptor comes from a man in his sixties with renal cell carcinoma. Sequencing used blood, obtained from a patient whose treatment included radiotherapy and nephrectomy. CDR3 residues: CASSQLSGNTEAFF. The CDR3 region has the DNA TGCGCCAGCAGCCAACTGTCGGGGAACACTGAAGCTTTCTTT.